The rows below give T cell receptor beta chains drawn from one sample of a study of T-cell memory formation after mild COVID-19. TCRdb reprocessed the 5' RACE reads with MiXCR, giving one entry per CDR3 protein. The data show 250,000 to 350,000 distinct CDR3 sequences, approximately 15% seen once. The sample consisted of PBMCs or a T cell subset sorted from them (not recorded which). The receptors shown here come from a man younger than 35 who had mild COVID-19 (a few samples of this study predate the infection). Cell type and time point are not known. Each CDR3 is given with its conserved first and last residue. D genes are given only for firm matches. Rows give clone size only sometimes, using once, few, many, or a class for an expanded clone.

j_call	clone_size	v_call	d_call	cdr3_aa	cdr3_nt
TRBJ1-1	few	TRBV7-2	NA	CASSSYVGGTEAFF	TGTGCCAGCAGTTCGTATGTCGGAGGCACTGAAGCTTTCTTT
TRBJ2-1	NA	TRBV7-3	TRBD2	CASSVTSGEYNEQFF	TGTGCCAGCAGCGTAACTAGCGGAGAGTACAATGAGCAGTTCTTC
TRBJ1-5	few	TRBV6-5	TRBD1	CASSTSWRDRDPHEAQHF	TGTGCCAGCAGTACCTCCTGGAGGGACAGGGACCCCCACGAAGCCCAGCATTTT
TRBJ1-4	NA	TRBV6-5	NA	CASSGHLNEKLFF	TGTGCCAGCTCGGGACACCTTAATGAAAAACTGTTTTTT
TRBJ2-4	few	TRBV7-2	NA	CASSFGPGGYIQYF	TGTGCCAGCAGCTTCGGCCCCGGCGGGTACATTCAGTACTTC
TRBJ2-1	NA	TRBV4-3	TRBD2	CASSPSGGGRGGHEQFF	TGCGCCAGCAGCCCCTCTGGCGGGGGTCGCGGGGGGCATGAGCAGTTCTTC
TRBJ1-1	few	TRBV5-1	TRBD1	CASAVQGAGTEAFF	TGCGCCAGCGCGGTCCAGGGGGCAGGTACTGAAGCTTTCTTT
TRBJ1-1	few	TRBV6-2/TRBV6-3	NA	CASTIVGTTEAFF	TGTGCCAGCACCATCGTGGGAACAACTGAAGCTTTCTTT
TRBJ1-1	few	TRBV24-1	NA	CATSAGSQHTEAFF	TGTGCCACCAGTGCAGGGTCTCAACACACTGAAGCTTTCTTT
TRBJ2-1	NA	TRBV7-2	TRBD2	CASSQRGLGYNEQFF	TGTGCCAGCAGCCAGAGAGGACTAGGGTACAATGAGCAGTTCTTC